This T cell receptor (beta chain) stems from a study of breast tumors, draining lymph nodes, adjacent tissues. The study's findings and limits: Luminal-like breast cancer showed significantly greater tumor-nontumor repertoire similarity than basal-like breast cancer did. Tumor repertoires ranked between lymph nodes and nontumor tissue in diversity, with V and J gene preferences.

TCRdb reprocessed the multiplex PCR reads with MiXCR, giving one entry per CDR3 protein. The repertoire has 75,000 to 100,000 distinct CDR3 sequences, approximately 19% of them found once; the top ten carry 2% to 2.5%. The table lists this clonotype with many counts. Its antigen is currently unknown. CDR1 and CDR2 from the germline V gene are SNHLY and FYNNEI. The CDR3 spans 14 residues. Trimming left V 5 bases short and J 7 bases short, with 14 bases between. Breast cancer patients provided tissue from their axillary draining lymph nodes. This clonotype was obtained from a female donor with breast cancer. Some clones in this sample may be carry-over from other donors' samples. Material for sequencing was axillary lymph node tissue. The rearrangement joins TRBV2 to TRBJ1-4, with TRBD1 as a possible D gene (6 bases). CDR3 amino acids: CASSSQGISEKLFF. The CDR3, as DNA: TGTGCCAGCAGTTCCCAGGGGATTAGTGAAAAACTGTTTTTT.